The 14 T cell receptor beta chains below all came from one sample that was sequenced in a study of regulatory T cells in long-lasting Graves disease. Stated time point: persistent/refractory GD, antithyroid drugs over 5 years with positive TRAb. There was RNA extracted from PBMCs, and the TCR library was made from it. Combining iRepertoire HTBI primers with Arm-PCR of CDR3 regions, the authors built TCR beta libraries. TCRdb recomputed calls from the multiplex PCR reads with MiXCR, one row per CDR3 protein. The sample has roughly 400,000 distinct CDR3 sequences; 20% are singletons. This material consisted of peripheral blood mononuclear cells (PBMCs), taken when the disease was refractory, from a patient treated with antithyroid drugs. The origin of the receptors is a female donor with Graves disease.

This clonotype was seen a handful of times. This chain connects TRBV20-1 to TRBJ2-7, with TRBD2 matching 11 bases. After removal of 6 bases from V and 9 bases from J, the junction contained 13 bases not matched to a gene. The CDR3 runs to 14 residues. Germline CDR1 DFQATT, CDR2 SNEGSKA (reference sequence). The CDR3 spells CSALGLAGPKGQYF. CDR3 nucleotide sequence: TGCAGTGCCCTCGGACTAGCGGGCCCGAAAGGGCAGTACTTC.

This clonotype was found a few times. The chain uses TRBV15 and TRBJ1-1; perhaps TRBD1 as D (6 bases). Germline assignment: CDR1 LNHNV and CDR2 YYDKDF (reference sequence). V lost 2 bases to trimming and J lost 1 base, with 8 bases between them. This CDR3 is 14 amino acids long. The DNA of the CDR3 is TGTGCCACCAGCAGAATGACAGGGAACACTGAAGCTTTCTTT. Its translation: CATSRMTGNTEAFF.

The chain couples TRBV12-3 or TRBV12-4 to TRBJ2-2, with TRBD2 matching over 12 bases. J lost 5 bases, V lost 5 bases, and 9 bases had no gene match. This CDR3 region has 17 residues. The CDR3 is CASSTRLAGVRTGELFF. CDR3 DNA: TGTGCCAGCAGTACTAGACTAGCGGGAGTCCGGACCGGGGAGCTGTTTTTT.

This clonotype has a count of ten or more. This chain links TRBV27 with TRBJ2-7; the D gene is possibly TRBD2 (6 bases). CDR3 size: 12 residues. Germline V gives CDR1 MNHEY, CDR2 SMNVEV (reference sequence). The germline V and J ends were trimmed by 5 bases and 7 bases, with 12 bases remaining between them. This CDR3 reads CASSPTSREQYF. The CDR3 region has the DNA TGTGCCAGCAGTCCTACTAGCCGAGAGCAGTACTTC.

This clonotype has a handful of counts. This chain links TRBV7-2 with TRBJ2-7, with TRBD2 as a possible D gene (5 bases). Trimming cost V 0 bases and J 2 bases, with 11 bases left between them. CDR3 length: 15 amino acids. Germline V CDR1 and CDR2: SGHTA, FQGNSA. CDR3 sequence: CASSLARAPTYEQYF. CDR3 nucleotides: TGTGCCAGCAGCTTAGCGCGGGCTCCAACCTACGAGCAGTACTTC.

This clonotype appeared once. This sequence may be a read error, since a much larger clone differs from it by one base. The chain joins TRBV15 to TRBJ2-4; a possible D gene is TRBD1 (6 bases). The CDR3 consists of 19 residues. Germline CDR1 LNHNV, CDR2 YYDKDF (reference sequence). The V end was cut by 0 bases, the J end by 9 bases, with 27 bases between. Written as DNA, the CDR3 is TGTGCCACCAGCAGAGATAGAGGGGGAGTGGCAGGACAAAGCAGCATTCAGTACTTC. Translated, it gives CATSRDRGGVAGQSSIQYF.

There are many counts of this clonotype. This rearrangement joins TRBV7-2 to TRBJ2-7; 7 nucleotides match TRBD2. The CDR3 length is 17 residues. CDR1 and CDR2 from the germline V gene are SGHTA and FQGNSA. V was pared by 1 base and J by 6 bases, with 15 bases of the junction left unmatched. The CDR3 DNA is TGTGCCAGCAGCTTAGTGGTACCGGGACTAATCGGGGCCGAGCAGTACTTC. It is translated as CASSLVVPGLIGAEQYF. The full variable domain, in which reference TRBV7-2 and TRBJ2-7 provide the parts outside the CDR3, is GAGVSQSPSNKVTEKGKDVELRCDPISGHTALYWYRQSLGQGLEFLIYFQGNSAPDKSGLPSDRFSAERTGGSVSTLTIQRTQQEDSAVYLCASSLVVPGLIGAEQYFGPGTRLTVT.

The J gene is TRBJ1-1, the V gene TRBV9, with 7 bases aligning to TRBD1. After removal of 3 bases from V and 4 bases from J, the junction contained 9 bases not matched to a gene. This CDR3 contains 15 residues. The germline V gene encodes CDR1 SGDLS and CDR2 YYNGEE. CDR3 sequence reads: CASSATQGGSTEAFF. The DNA of the CDR3 is TGTGCCAGCAGCGCCACTCAGGGGGGGTCCACTGAAGCTTTCTTT.

This clonotype was seen many times. CDR3 in amino acids: CSARGQGRYEQYF. CDR3 DNA: TGCAGTGCTAGAGGACAGGGTCGATACGAGCAGTACTTC. The chain is built from TRBV20-1 and TRBJ2-7; TRBD1 matches at 7 bases. V was clipped by 1 base and J by 4 bases; unmatched bases: 4. CDR3 length equals 13 residues. Germline lookup yields CDR1 DFQATT and CDR2 SNEGSKA (reference sequence).

Only one count was recorded for this clonotype. This chain joins TRBV29-1 and TRBJ2-6; D gene uncertain. The V gene's germline CDR1 is SQVTM and CDR2 ANQGSEA. The CDR3 totals 14 residues. V gave up 4 bases and J gave up 0 bases, with 7 bases separating them. CDR3 loop: CSVVSVSGANVLTF. The DNA for the CDR3 is TGCAGCGTTGTTTCCGTCTCTGGGGCCAACGTCCTGACTTTC.

Here the CDR3 reads CASSARTREETQYF. In nucleotides, the CDR3 is TGTGCCAGCAGTGCTCGGACGAGGGAAGAGACCCAGTACTTC. The chain employs TRBV25-1 and TRBJ2-5; tentatively, D is TRBD2 (5 bases). Trimming stripped 4 bases from V and 3 bases from J, with 12 bases between. The CDR3 totals 14 residues. Looked up from germline, CDR1 is MGHDK and CDR2 is SYGVNS.

This clonotype has a count of ten or more. The chain is built from TRBV6-9 and TRBJ1-5; D is unclear. V lost 4 bases, J lost 0 bases, and 10 bases lay in between. Germline lookup yields CDR1 MNHGY and CDR2 SVAAGI. CDR3 length equals 15 residues. This chain's CDR3 is CASSFNANSNQPQHF. The CDR3 DNA sequence: TGTGCCAGCAGTTTCAACGCGAATAGCAATCAGCCCCAGCATTTT.

Regarding this clonotype: This may be a read error, as it is one base from a much larger clone. The V gene is TRBV28, the J gene TRBJ2-4; maybe TRBD2 (6 bases). The V gene's germline CDR1 is MDHEN and CDR2 SYDVKM. The CDR3 has 15 amino acids. CDR3 sequence (DNA): TGTGCCGGCAGCTACACCCCCCGGGGGTATTCCGTTCAGTACTTC. Translation gives CAGSYTPRGYSVQYF.

As for this clonotype: This sequence may be a read error, since a much larger clone differs from it by one base. The chain combines TRBV6-2 or TRBV6-3 with TRBJ2-5; 9 nucleotides match TRBD2. The CDR3 runs 14 residues. Germline CDR1 is MNHEY and CDR2 is SVGEGT. The CDR3 protein is CASSSAGGGETRYF. The CDR3 bases are TGTGCCAGCAGTTCGGCGGGAGGGGGAGAGACCCGGTACTTC.